A selection of T cell receptor beta chains follows, all from one sample in a study of beta chain features in type 1 diabetes. TCRdb's table, derived via immunoSEQ multiplex PCR, lists solely in-frame clones and lacks some. The sample contains about 350,000 clones, less than 20% of which appear only once. Material for sequencing was naive CD4+ T cells from blood. Source of these receptors: a woman under 30 in good health. The CDR3 runs from the conserved cysteine through the conserved F or W. Fields, in order: V gene, clone size, D gene, J gene, CDR3 DNA, CDR3 protein. A D gene is named only where the DNA matches it firmly. Rows may omit the clone size; those that give it use once, few, many or a size class.

TRBV5-1	once	TRBD1	TRBJ2-5	TGCGCCAGCAGCTGGGGGGACAGGGATATGGAGACCCAGTACTTC	CASSWGDRDMETQYF
TRBV7-6	few	TRBD1	TRBJ2-1	TGTGCCAGCAGCAAACGGGACAGGGGTGGCAATGAGCAGTTCTTC	CASSKRDRGGNEQFF
TRBV6-5	few	TRBD1	TRBJ2-1	TGTGCCAGCAGTTGGCGGCAACAGGGGTACTACAATGAGCAGTTCTTC	CASSWRQQGYYNEQFF
TRBV19	NA	TRBD2	TRBJ2-1	TGTGCCAGGAAGACTAGCGGGGAAACCTACAATGAGCAGTTCTTC	CARKTSGETYNEQFF
TRBV18	NA	NA	TRBJ1-1	TGTGCCAGCTCACCCGGAGGTTGGGAGAACACTGAAGCTTTCTTT	CASSPGGWENTEAFF
TRBV18	few	TRBD2	TRBJ2-3	TGTGCCAGCTCACCCCGGCGGGGGGCGGAGGATACGCAGTATTTT	CASSPRRGAEDTQYF
TRBV18	NA	NA	TRBJ1-1	TGTGCCAGCTCCCAACAGGTCAGCTACACTGAAGCTTTCTTT	CASSQQVSYTEAFF
TRBV5-1	NA	NA	TRBJ1-2	TGCGCCAGCAGCTTGGGTCCAACCGGCTATGGCTACACCTTC	CASSLGPTGYGYTF
TRBV19	few	NA	TRBJ2-3	TGTGCCAGTAGTATGAGCCAGGGGCGTTGGTGGGATACGCAGTATTTT	CASSMSQGRWWDTQYF
TRBV5-1	NA	NA	TRBJ2-1	TGCGCCAGCAGCTTGGGGTCGGAGGCCCAGTTCTTC	CASSLGSEAQFF
TRBV2	few	NA	TRBJ2-3	TGTGCCAGCTCCCGTACTACAGATACGCAGTATTTT	CASSRTTDTQYF
TRBV9	NA	TRBD2	TRBJ2-6	TGTGCCAGCAGCGGGACTAGGGAGGCTGGGGCCAACGTCCTGACTTTC	CASSGTREAGANVLTF
TRBV18	NA	TRBD2	TRBJ2-3	TGTGCCAGCTCACCACCTAGCGGGAGTGGAGATACGCAGTATTTT	CASSPPSGSGDTQYF
TRBV5-1	NA	TRBD1	TRBJ2-7	TGCGCCAGCAGTCAGGACAGGCTGACCTACGAGCAGTACTTC	CASSQDRLTYEQYF
TRBV4-2	NA	TRBD2	TRBJ2-3	TGTGCCAGCAGCCAGCGCCTATTGGTAGTCCCTAGCGGGAGGACAGATACGCAGTATTTT	CASSQRLLVVPSGRTDTQYF
TRBV7-2	NA	NA	TRBJ2-2	TGTGCCAGCAGCTTATTTCAGGGGAACACCGGGGAGCTGTTTTTT	CASSLFQGNTGELFF
TRBV5-1	few	NA	TRBJ1-4	TGCGCCAGCAGACGTGACAGCCTGAATGAAAAACTGTTTTTT	CASRRDSLNEKLFF
TRBV4-1	NA	NA	TRBJ1-4	TGCGCCAGCAGCCAAGATAGGACGGGGGGTGAAAAACTGTTTTTT	CASSQDRTGGEKLFF
TRBV10-3	few	TRBD1	TRBJ2-1	TGTGCCGTCGGACAGGTGGCCTACAATGAGCAGTTCTTC	CAVGQVAYNEQFF
TRBV30	few	TRBD2	TRBJ2-7	TGTGCCTGTCTGACTAGCCGAAGCTCCTACGAGCAGTACTTC	CACLTSRSSYEQYF
TRBV9	NA	TRBD1	TRBJ2-7	TGTGCCAGCAGCGTAGGAAAGACGAGGGGACAGGGGTTCAACGAGCAGTACTTC	CASSVGKTRGQGFNEQYF
TRBV5-1	few	TRBD1	TRBJ2-1	TGCGCCAGCAGCTTGGGGGTGACAGGGCCTGAGCAGTTCTTC	CASSLGVTGPEQFF
TRBV5-1	NA	TRBD1	TRBJ2-2	TGCGCCAGCAGCTCTGACAGGGGGCACACCGGGGAGCTGTTTTTT	CASSSDRGHTGELFF
TRBV2	NA	NA	TRBJ2-3	TGTGCCAGTTCTACTAGCACAGATACGCAGTATTTT	CASSTSTDTQYF
TRBV28	few	TRBD2	TRBJ2-3	TGTGCCAGCAGTTCGCGGGGGGTGGGAGATACGCAGTATTTT	CASSSRGVGDTQYF
TRBV4-1	NA	NA	TRBJ2-2	TGCGCCAGCAGCCCCACTGGTTTCGGGATCGGTACCGGGGAGCTGTTTTTT	CASSPTGFGIGTGELFF